These 23 T cell receptor beta chains originate from one sample sequenced in a study of control samples from healthy donors and cancer patients. Generated by immunoSEQ multiplex PCR, the TCRdb table keeps only in-frame clones and is missing some. The sample lists 65,000 to 90,000 clones, approximately 94% occurring once. Sequenced: blood. Source of these receptors: a woman aged 30 to 39 in good health.

Here the CDR3 reads CSASPQGPGYGYTF. Here the CDR3 DNA reads TGCAGTGCTAGTCCTCAGGGGCCCGGGTACGGCTACACCTTC. This chain uses TRBV20-1 with TRBJ1-2, with a possible D match to TRBD1 (6 bases). Per the germline V gene, CDR1 is DFQATT and CDR2 is SNEGSKA (reference sequence). The V gene lost 3 bases and the J gene lost 8 bases, with 19 bases spanning the gap. This CDR3 is built from 14 residues.

CDR3 region: CASSLGRLQGETQYF. CDR3 in DNA: TGTGCCAGCAGCTTGGGTCGGCTCCAGGGGGAGACCCAGTACTTC. The V call is TRBV5-6, the J call TRBJ2-5; perhaps TRBD1 as D (6 bases). Deletions cut 0 bases from V and 5 bases from J, with 14 bases between. This CDR3 contains 15 residues. Germline assignment: CDR1 SGHDT and CDR2 YYEEEE.

This CDR3 is CASSSRAGGDTQYF. For the CDR3, the DNA is TGTGCCAGCAGCTCCCGCGCCGGGGGAGATACGCAGTATTTT. The chain uses TRBV13 and TRBJ2-3; tentatively, D is TRBD2 (6 bases). The germline CDR1 and CDR2 sequences are PRHDT and FYEKMQ (reference sequence). The CDR3 is 14 amino acids. The V gene lost 4 bases and the J gene lost 5 bases, with 13 bases spanning the gap.

The chain has TRBV2 and TRBJ2-3, with 12 nucleotides matching TRBD2. Germline V gene sequence: CDR1 SNHLY, CDR2 FYNNEI. J gave up 5 bases and V 6 bases, and 6 bases lay outside the gene matches. The length of the CDR3 is 15 residues. The DNA for the CDR3 is TGTGCCAGCAGGGATACTAGCGGGGGGCTAGATACGCAGTATTTT. Translated: CASRDTSGGLDTQYF.

This clone appeared once. The chain links TRBV11-3 to TRBJ2-2, with D possibly TRBD2 on 6 matching bases. Trimming pared 3 bases from V and 5 bases from J, leaving 13 bases between. The length of the CDR3 is 15 residues. Germline assignment: CDR1 SGHNT and CDR2 YENEEA. CDR3 residues: CASSFAGGVTGELFF. The CDR3 DNA reads as TGTGCCAGCAGCTTTGCAGGAGGGGTTACCGGGGAGCTGTTTTTT.

The chain recombines TRBV5-4 with TRBJ1-1, with D unresolved. The CDR3 runs to 13 residues. With 3 bases removed from V and 10 bases from J, the gap between germline ends came to 16 bases. Germline CDR1 and CDR2: SGHNT and YYREEE (reference sequence). The CDR3 DNA sequence: TGTGCCAGCAGCTCTGACCCTGGTTTAGGAGCTTTCTTT. It translates to CASSSDPGLGAFF.

The V call is TRBV15, the J call TRBJ1-4, with D maybe TRBD1 (6 bases). CDR3 length equals 16 residues. Germline loops: CDR1 LNHNV, CDR2 YYDKDF (reference sequence). Trimming left V 2 bases short and J 4 bases short, with 14 bases between. The CDR3 sequence: CATSRTPTGYNEKLFF. CDR3 DNA sequence: TGTGCCACCAGCAGAACCCCCACAGGGTATAATGAAAAACTGTTTTTT.

V is TRBV18 and J is TRBJ2-1, with 8 bases matching TRBD1. Germline loops: CDR1 KGHSH, CDR2 LQKENI. The J segment lost 4 bases and the V segment lost 2 bases, leaving 1 base of the junction unmatched. The CDR3 is 14 amino acids. CDR3 residues: CASSPDRGYNEQFF. CDR3 coding DNA: TGTGCCAGCTCACCAGACAGGGGATACAATGAGCAGTTCTTC.

V usage is TRBV7-9 and J usage is TRBJ1-2; D ambiguous. CDR1 SEHNR and CDR2 FQNEAQ come from the germline V gene (reference sequence). With 8 bases removed from V and 7 bases from J, the gap between germline ends came to 8 bases. The CDR3 extends over 10 amino acids. CDR3 sequence (DNA): TGTGCCAGCCGTAGGGTTGGCTACACCTTC. The encoded protein is CASRRVGYTF.

This clone was recorded once. The chain couples TRBV5-6 to TRBJ1-2; the match to TRBD1 covers 9 bases. Germline CDR1 SGHDT, CDR2 YYEEEE. This CDR3 spans 14 amino acids. V shed 5 bases and J 8 bases; nucleotides not matched to a gene: 10. The CDR3 sequence: CASSGSGTGRGYTF. The CDR3 region has the DNA TGTGCCAGCAGTGGGTCCGGGACAGGGAGGGGCTACACCTTC.

The V and J genes are TRBV4-1 and TRBJ1-5, with unresolved D. The CDR3 contains 15 residues. The germline V gene has CDR1 MGHRA and CDR2 YSYEKL. Trimming stripped 6 bases from V and 2 bases from J, with 14 bases between. For the CDR3, the DNA is TGCGCCAGCAGGCACGGGGTTCAGGGCAATCAGCCCCAGCATTTT. Translated, it gives CASRHGVQGNQPQHF.

Details on this clone: This sample includes further DNA sequences coding for the same CDR3. The chain carries TRBV4-1 and TRBJ1-2, with a tentative D call TRBD1 (5 bases). The CDR3 runs 14 residues. CDR1 MGHRA and CDR2 YSYEKL come from the germline V gene. V shed 1 base and J shed 12 bases, with 18 bases lying between them. The DNA of the CDR3 is TGCGCCAGCAGCCAAGGAGTAGGTGGGGGGAGGGACACCTTC. Translated, it gives CASSQGVGGGRDTF.

As DNA, the CDR3 is TGTGCCAGCAGTGATTGGGACAGGGGCATCAATGAGCAGTTCTTC. Encoded protein: CASSDWDRGINEQFF. J is TRBJ2-1 and V is TRBV6-4, with 10 positions matching TRBD1. CDR1 and CDR2 from the germline V gene are MRHNA and SNTAGT. The CDR3 has 15 amino acids. The trim removed 3 bases at V and 6 bases at J, leaving 5 bases unmatched.

The V call is TRBV6-5, the J call TRBJ2-7, with a weak D call TRBD2 (6 bases). Trimming cost V 3 bases and J 5 bases, with 14 bases left between them. Germline V gives CDR1 MNHEY, CDR2 SVGAGI. This CDR3 is 14 amino acids long. This CDR3 reads CASSYMEGPNEQYF. The CDR3 DNA is TGTGCCAGCAGTTATATGGAGGGCCCCAACGAGCAGTACTTC.

V and J are TRBV3-1 (or the pseudogene TRBV3-2) and TRBJ2-7; 13 bases map to TRBD2. The V gene's germline CDR1 is LGHDT and CDR2 YNNKEL (reference sequence). The CDR3 length is 19 residues. Trimming removed 3 bases from V and 1 base from J; junction bases left unmatched: 12. CDR3 nucleotide sequence: TGTGCCAGCAGCCATGTTGTACCTACTAGCGGGGGGGATTCCTACGAGCAGTACGTC. It is translated as CASSHVVPTSGGDSYEQYV.

This chain connects TRBV2 to TRBJ2-7; D is unclear. Trimming stripped 4 bases from V and 0 bases from J, with 10 bases between. The length of the CDR3 is 14 residues. The germline V gene encodes CDR1 SNHLY and CDR2 FYNNEI. The CDR3 sequence: CASSGVSSSYEQYV. The CDR3 DNA sequence: TGTGCCAGCAGTGGAGTGTCTAGCTCCTACGAGCAGTACGTC.

The V gene is TRBV2, the J gene TRBJ2-7; no clear D gene. The CDR3 spans 11 residues. Looked up from germline, CDR1 is SNHLY and CDR2 is FYNNEI. CDR3 in amino acids: CASLSSYERYV. The CDR3 nucleotides read TGTGCCAGCCTTAGCTCCTACGAGCGGTACGTC.

This clone has only a few counts. This sequence joins TRBV25-1 and TRBJ1-6; 10 nucleotides match TRBD1. The V and J ends lost 2 bases and 6 bases, in that order; junction bases with no gene match: 1. Germline V gene sequence: CDR1 MGHDK, CDR2 SYGVNS. The CDR3 runs 15 residues. The CDR3 loop is CASSEGDRGNSPLHF. The DNA of the CDR3 is TGTGCCAGCAGTGAAGGGGACAGGGGTAATTCACCCCTCCACTTT.

This sequence joins TRBV5-1 and TRBJ2-1; 10 nucleotides align to TRBD1. CDR1 is SGHRS and CDR2 is YFSETQ in the germline V gene. This CDR3 has 14 residues. The trim removed 3 bases at V and 8 bases at J, leaving 5 bases unmatched. CDR3: CASSSPGQGHEQFF. CDR3 sequence (DNA): TGCGCCAGCAGCTCCCCGGGACAGGGGCATGAGCAGTTCTTC.

CDR3: CASRGTGGRNTEAFF. CDR3 bases: TGTGCCAGCAGGGGAACAGGGGGTAGGAACACTGAAGCTTTCTTT. This chain links TRBV28 with TRBJ1-1; 8 bases fit TRBD1. V lost 6 bases to trimming and J lost 1 base; unmatched junction nucleotides: 7. This CDR3 region has 15 residues. The V gene's germline CDR1 is MDHEN and CDR2 SYDVKM.

The chain couples TRBV5-6 to TRBJ1-3; TRBD1 might be the D (5 bases). Germline loops: CDR1 SGHDT, CDR2 YYEEEE. V dropped 0 bases and J dropped 2 bases, with 12 bases sitting between them. CDR3 size: 16 residues. CDR3 loop: CASSLAGREAGNTIYF. CDR3 nucleotides: TGTGCCAGCAGCTTGGCCGGCAGGGAGGCTGGAAACACCATATATTTT.

The V call is TRBV9, the J call TRBJ1-6; perhaps TRBD1 as D (6 bases). CDR3 length: 16 residues. Trimming pared 3 bases from V and 0 bases from J, leaving 10 bases between. Per the germline V gene, CDR1 is SGDLS and CDR2 is YYNGEE. The CDR3 loop is CASSAQGSSYNSPLHF. For the CDR3, the DNA is TGTGCCAGCAGCGCCCAGGGGAGCTCCTATAATTCACCCCTCCACTTT.

The chain links TRBV9 to TRBJ1-1, with D perhaps matching TRBD1 (6 bases). Trimming removed 0 bases at V and 4 bases at J, with 13 bases between. CDR3 length: 15 residues. Germline loops: CDR1 SGDLS, CDR2 YYNGEE. CDR3 nucleotides: TGTGCCAGCAGCGTAGGGAGGGGGATGGGCACTGAAGCTTTCTTT. Translation: CASSVGRGMGTEAFF.